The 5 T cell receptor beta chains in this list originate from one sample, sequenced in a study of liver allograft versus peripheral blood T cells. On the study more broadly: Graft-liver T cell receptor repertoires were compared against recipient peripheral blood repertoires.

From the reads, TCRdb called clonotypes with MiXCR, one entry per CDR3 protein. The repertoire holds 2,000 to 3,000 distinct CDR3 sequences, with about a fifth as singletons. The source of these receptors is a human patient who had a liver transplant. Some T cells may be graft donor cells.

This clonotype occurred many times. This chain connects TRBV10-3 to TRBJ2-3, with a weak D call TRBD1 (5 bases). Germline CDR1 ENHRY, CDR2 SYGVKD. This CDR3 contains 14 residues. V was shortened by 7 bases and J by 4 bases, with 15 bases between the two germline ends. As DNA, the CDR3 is TGTGCCATCATGGGGCTTCACCCAGCAGATACGCAGTATTTT. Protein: CAIMGLHPADTQYF.

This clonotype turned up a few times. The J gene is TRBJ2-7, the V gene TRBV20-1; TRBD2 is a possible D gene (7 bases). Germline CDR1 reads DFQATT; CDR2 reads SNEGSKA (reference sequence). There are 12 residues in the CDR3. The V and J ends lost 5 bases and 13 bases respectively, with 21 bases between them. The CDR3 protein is CSAFSGGGHAYF. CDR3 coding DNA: TGCAGTGCTTTTAGTGGCGGGGGACATGCCTACTTC.

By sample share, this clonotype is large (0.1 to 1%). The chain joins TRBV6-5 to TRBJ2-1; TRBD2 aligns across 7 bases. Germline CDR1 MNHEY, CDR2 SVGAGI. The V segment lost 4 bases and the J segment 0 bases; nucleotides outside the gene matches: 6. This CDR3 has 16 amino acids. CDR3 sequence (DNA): TGTGCCAGCAGTTTATCCTCGGGGGGCTCCTACAATGAGCAGTTCTTC. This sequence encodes CASSLSSGGSYNEQFF.

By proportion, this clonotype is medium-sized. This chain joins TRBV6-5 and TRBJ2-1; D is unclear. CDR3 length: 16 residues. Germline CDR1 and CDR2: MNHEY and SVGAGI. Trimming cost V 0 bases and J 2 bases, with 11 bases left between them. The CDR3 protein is CASSYSSSAPYNEQFF. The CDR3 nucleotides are TGTGCCAGCAGTTACTCCAGTTCGGCCCCCTACAATGAGCAGTTCTTC.

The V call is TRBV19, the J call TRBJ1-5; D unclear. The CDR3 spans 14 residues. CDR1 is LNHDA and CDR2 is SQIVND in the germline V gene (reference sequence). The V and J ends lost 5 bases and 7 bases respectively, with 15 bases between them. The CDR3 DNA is TGTGCCAGTAGTCCCACGTATTTGGGGCAGCCCCAGCATTTT. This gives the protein CASSPTYLGQPQHF.